This T cell receptor beta chain was captured in a study of blood T cells in healthy people across ages. General study points: Significant beta diversity loss was already apparent by age roughly 44, declining roughly linearly. Researchers deemed the diversity estimates from one million T cells underestimates.

About this clonotype itself: What it recognizes is unknown.

The sample, approximately 10 milliliters of peripheral blood, was drawn from each donor. The CDR3 contains 16 residues. V gave up 5 bases and J gave up 5 bases, with 24 bases separating them. Looked up from germline, CDR1 is DFQATT and CDR2 is SNEGSKA (reference sequence). Sample-barcoded 5' priming and a J-beta primer mix drove a second PCR of roughly 6 to 12 cycles. MiXCR, applied by TCRdb to the 5' RACE reads, yields one record per CDR3 protein. The sample has 850,000 to 1,000,000 distinct CDR3 sequences; roughly 51% are singletons. The sequenced material came from blood. The chain carries TRBV20-1 and TRBJ1-1; tentatively, D is TRBD1 (5 bases). This TCR was sampled from a woman aged 60-75 years in good health. The CDR3 loop is CSAARPDGGVWTEAFF. CDR3 DNA sequence: TGCAGTGCTGCCCGACCGGACGGGGGGGTTTGGACTGAAGCTTTCTTT.